The count of the clone carrying this T cell receptor (beta chain) is one. Its antigen is unknown. The sample originates from a study of T cell responses to AZD1222 COVID-19 vaccine. V was pared by 0 bases and J by 7 bases, with 9 bases between. The CDR3 extends over 14 amino acids. Germline V CDR1 and CDR2: MNHEY, SVGAGI. Profiled with immunoSEQ multiplex PCR; TCRdb holds only in-frame clones, not every one. The repertoire has about 92,000 clones, 90% to 95% of them found once; the top ten carry about 7.5%. Notes on the study in general: The CD4 TCRs associated with vaccination extended across spike and predominated at 160-218 and 743-854. AZD1222 recipients seropositive at baseline numbered only five to seven.

The genes are TRBV6-5 and TRBJ1-4; no clear D. The material was peripheral blood, obtained on day 0 of AZD1222 vaccination. The TCR originated in an adult in good health. CDR3 residues: CASSYSQSVEKLFF. The DNA for the CDR3 is TGTGCCAGCAGTTACTCCCAATCGGTTGAAAAACTGTTTTTT.